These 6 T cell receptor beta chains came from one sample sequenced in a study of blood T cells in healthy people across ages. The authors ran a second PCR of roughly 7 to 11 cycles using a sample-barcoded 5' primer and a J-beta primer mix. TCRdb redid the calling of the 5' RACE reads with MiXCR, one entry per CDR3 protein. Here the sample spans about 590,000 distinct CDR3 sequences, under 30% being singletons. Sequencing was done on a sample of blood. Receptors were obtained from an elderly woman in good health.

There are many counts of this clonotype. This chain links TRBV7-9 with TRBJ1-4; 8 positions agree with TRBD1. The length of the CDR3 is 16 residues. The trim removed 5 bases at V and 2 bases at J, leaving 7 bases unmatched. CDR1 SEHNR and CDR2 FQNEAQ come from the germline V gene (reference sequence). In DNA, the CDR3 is TGTGCCAGCAGCAGGTGGACAGGGAATACTAATGAAAAACTGTTTTTT. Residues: CASSRWTGNTNEKLFF.

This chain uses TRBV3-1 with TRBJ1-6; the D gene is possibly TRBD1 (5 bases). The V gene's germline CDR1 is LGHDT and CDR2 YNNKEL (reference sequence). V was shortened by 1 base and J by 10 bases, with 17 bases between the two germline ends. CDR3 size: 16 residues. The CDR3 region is CASSQGDGGGKSPLHF. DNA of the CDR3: TGTGCCAGCAGCCAAGGGGACGGGGGAGGGAAGTCACCCCTCCACTTT.

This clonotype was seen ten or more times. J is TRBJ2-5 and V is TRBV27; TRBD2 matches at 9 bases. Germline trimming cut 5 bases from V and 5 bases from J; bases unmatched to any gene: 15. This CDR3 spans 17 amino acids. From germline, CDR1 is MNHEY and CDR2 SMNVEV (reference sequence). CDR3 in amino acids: CASSPVGTSGLGETQYF. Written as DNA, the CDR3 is TGTGCCAGCAGTCCCGTAGGTACTAGCGGGCTGGGGGAGACCCAGTACTTC.

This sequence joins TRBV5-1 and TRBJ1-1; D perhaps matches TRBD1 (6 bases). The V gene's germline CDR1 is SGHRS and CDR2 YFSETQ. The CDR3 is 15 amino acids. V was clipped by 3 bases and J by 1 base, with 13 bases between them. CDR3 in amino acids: CASSSNPTGNTEAFF. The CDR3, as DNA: TGCGCCAGCAGCTCTAACCCGACAGGGAACACTGAAGCTTTCTTT.

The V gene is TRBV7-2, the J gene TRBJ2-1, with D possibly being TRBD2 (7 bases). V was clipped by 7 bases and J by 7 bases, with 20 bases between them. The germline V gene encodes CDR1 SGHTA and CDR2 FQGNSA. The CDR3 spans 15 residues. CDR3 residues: CASNGRGALLNEQFF. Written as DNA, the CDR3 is TGTGCCAGCAATGGACGGGGGGCCTTATTGAATGAGCAGTTCTTC.

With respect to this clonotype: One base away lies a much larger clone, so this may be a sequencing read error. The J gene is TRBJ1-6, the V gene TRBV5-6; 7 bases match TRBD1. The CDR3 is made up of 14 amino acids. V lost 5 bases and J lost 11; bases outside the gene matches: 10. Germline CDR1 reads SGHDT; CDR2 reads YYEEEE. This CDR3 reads CASRIDRENPPLHF. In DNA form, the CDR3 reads TGTGCCAGCAGAATCGACAGGGAGAATCCACCCCTCCACTTT.